Listed below are T cell receptor beta chains from one sample, sequenced in a study of cytomegalovirus exposure and HLA in healthy donors. Profiling relied on immunoSEQ multiplex PCR, and the TCRdb table lists in-frame clones only, not all of them. The sample includes 25,000 to 35,000 clones. Sequencing used PBMCs. These receptors originate from a man aged 35 to 55 in good health and CMV-seronegative. CDR3s leave out the opening cysteine and the closing phenylalanine or tryptophan.

ASSSDGQAFWTGANVLT	TRBV28
SVGTGVGSNQPQH	TRBV29-1
ASSYSSAGAEQY	TRBV6-5
ASSSPGQPSEQY	TRBV6-5
SVEAGKNEKLF	TRBV29-1
ASSLGELAGSQTQY	TRBV7-2
ASSAAIGVLGELF	TRBV5-5
ASSYGGRGYT	TRBV27
ASSLAGGRDEQY	TRBV28
ASSQGLNQPQH	TRBV7-6
ASSVDVSSYEQY	TRBV9
ASRGDRGWHSNQPQH	TRBV28
ASSSLLAGGTDKQY	TRBV27
ASSSGLRGAF	TRBV6-5
ASSLETGGTGELF	TRBV5-1
ASSSPGQGNQPQH	TRBV28
ASSQDRDWDTQY	TRBV4-2
ASRTGSSNQPQH	TRBV6-5
ASSQGLRDTEAF	TRBV4-3
ASSYSGSGVYEQY	TRBV6-5
ASRRTGISYNEQF	TRBV18
ASSTASGKGNEQF	TRBV18
ASSARGVGDIQY	TRBV7-2
ASSPSMELSGANVLT	TRBV9
ASSPRQGFSGANVLT	TRBV18
ASSPSTVGQF	TRBV7-8
ASSQDSFRGVSYNEQF	TRBV4-3
ASSLGGALGGELF	TRBV5-1
ASASGQGALDTQY	TRBV2
ASSPRQTGNTEAF	TRBV5-4
ASSEGKGDGYT	TRBV25-1
ASSLGWDRAGEQF	TRBV11-3
SVEGYRGGTDTQY	TRBV29-1
ASSSYRDRLSTDTQY	TRBV5-1
ASSLVPDREYGYT	TRBV5-5
AWRDSTPNTEAF	TRBV30
ASSLGRGVSEAF	TRBV9
ASSQDNGLAGDNEQF	TRBV4-3
ASSLGGGYT	TRBV28
ASSVELAVNTGELF	TRBV9
ASSLGLEADTQY	TRBV7-2
ASSPGTGLNYGYT	TRBV18
ASSMGHTNTGELF	TRBV19
ASSPATGYDGYT	TRBV6-1
ATSREAEGIQETQY	TRBV15
ASRPLYGGNSPLH	TRBV19
AWSIGGAGIPYEQY	TRBV30
ASSYGWAGAYEQY	TRBV6-5
ASSQEQTGPNQPQH	TRBV4-2
ASSLFGTGPDTQY	TRBV28
ASSFGQGETQY	TRBV5-1
ASSPIRDSRNTEAF	TRBV19
AWSVLEGGSGYT	TRBV30
ASSSGKRSNQPQH	TRBV6-5
ASSRTGSGELF	TRBV27
ASSPPDRRNTEAF	TRBV5-1
ASSQDLVLYEQY	TRBV4-3
AISGQDSYEQY	TRBV10-3
ASSAGQPLGEQY	TRBV5-1